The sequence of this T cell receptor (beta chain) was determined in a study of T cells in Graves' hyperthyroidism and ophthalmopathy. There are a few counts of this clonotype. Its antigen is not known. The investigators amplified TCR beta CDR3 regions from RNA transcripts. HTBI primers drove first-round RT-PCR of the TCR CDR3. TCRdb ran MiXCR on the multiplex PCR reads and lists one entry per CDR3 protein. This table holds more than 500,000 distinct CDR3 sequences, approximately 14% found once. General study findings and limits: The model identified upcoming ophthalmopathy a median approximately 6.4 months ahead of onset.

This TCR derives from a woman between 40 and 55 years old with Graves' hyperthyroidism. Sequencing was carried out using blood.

CDR3 protein: CAISESAYSNQPQHF. The CDR3 region has the DNA TGTGCCATCAGTGAGTCAGCTTATAGCAATCAGCCCCAGCATTTT. The rearrangement joins TRBV10-3 to TRBJ1-5; D is undetermined. Germline V gives CDR1 ENHRY, CDR2 SYGVKD. The V and J ends lost 0 bases and 0 bases respectively, with 6 bases between them. This CDR3 is 15 amino acids long.